This entry lists 17 T cell receptor beta chains sequenced from one sample in a study of T cell responses to AZD1222 COVID-19 vaccine. The protocol was immunoSEQ multiplex PCR, while the TCRdb copy is restricted to in-frame clones and leaves out a portion. The top ten hold approximately 2.1% of the sample, which has roughly 150,000 clones, about nine tenths seen once. Sequenced material: peripheral blood, taken on day 0 of AZD1222 vaccination. The receptor set was obtained from an adult in good health.

This chain links TRBV21-1 with TRBJ1-1; the table's TRBD1 call for D was not verified on the DNA. TRBV21-1 is reported as a pseudogene. The CDR3 spans 14 residues. The CDR3 coding sequence is TGTGCCAGCAGAAAGGGCAGGGCGAACACTGAAGCTTTCTTT. This gives the protein CASRKGRANTEAFF.

V usage is TRBV7-2 and J usage is TRBJ2-7; D is uncertain. V gave up 2 bases and J gave up 4 bases, with 9 bases separating them. This CDR3 region has 13 residues. Germline values: CDR1 SGHTA, CDR2 FQGNSA. CDR3 sequence: CASSLSTWYEQYF. The DNA of the CDR3 is TGTGCCAGCAGCTTATCTACATGGTACGAGCAGTACTTC.

The V call is TRBV6-2 or TRBV6-3, the J call TRBJ1-5; 7 nucleotides line up with TRBD1. The CDR3 runs to 16 residues. Trimming at V came to 2 bases and at J to 5 bases, leaving 9 bases not matched to a gene. CDR1 and CDR2 from the germline V gene are MNHEY and SVGEGT. CDR3 coding DNA: TGTGCCAGCAGTTACCCCCGGGGGACAGACGATCAGCCCCAGCATTTT. Translation: CASSYPRGTDDQPQHF.

The genes are TRBV24-1 and TRBJ1-1; D gene ambiguous. The CDR3 spans 9 residues. Germline V gives CDR1 KGHDR, CDR2 SFDVKD. Trimming stripped 6 bases from V and 9 bases from J, with 4 bases between. Written as DNA, the CDR3 is TGTGCCACCAGTCTGCAAGCTTTCTTT. Translation gives CATSLQAFF.

This chain links TRBV27 with TRBJ2-6; 11 bases line up with TRBD1. CDR1 is MNHEY, CDR2 SMNVEV, per germline (reference sequence). V trimming: 3 bases; J trimming: 0 bases; junction bases outside the gene matches: 1. The CDR3 totals 17 residues. The CDR3 nucleotides are TGTGCCAGCAGTTTCGGGACAGGGGGCTCTGGGGCCAACGTCCTGACTTTC. Translation: CASSFGTGGSGANVLTF. The full variable domain, with the rest looked up from reference TRBV27 and TRBJ2-6, is EAQVTQNPRYLITVTGKKLTVTCSQNMNHEYMSWYRQDPGLGLRQIYYSMNVEVTDKGDVPEGYKVSRKEKRNFPLILESPSPNQTSLYFCASSFGTGGSGANVLTFGAGSRLTVL.

This chain links TRBV15 with TRBJ1-5; 8 bases are shared with TRBD1. Germline CDR1 LNHNV, CDR2 YYDKDF (reference sequence). The CDR3 loop spans 19 amino acids. With V trimmed by 0 bases and J by 7 bases, 17 bases remained unmatched. The CDR3 spells CATSRDGGTGDRVGQPQHF. The CDR3 region has the DNA TGTGCCACCAGCAGAGATGGAGGGACAGGCGATCGGGTAGGGCAGCCCCAGCATTTT.

In nucleotides, the CDR3 is TGTGCCAGCAGTTCTACAGGGGGCGGGCCGTACGGCTACACCTTC. Its protein is CASSSTGGGPYGYTF. The chain recombines TRBV28 with TRBJ1-2; 9 nucleotides match TRBD1. Germline V gives CDR1 MDHEN, CDR2 SYDVKM. The V gene end was trimmed by 4 bases and the J gene end by 8 bases; junction bases not matched to a gene: 11. The CDR3 has 15 residues.

The J gene is TRBJ1-2, the V gene TRBV19; 8 bases map to TRBD1. The CDR3 spans 15 residues. In germline, CDR1 is LNHDA, CDR2 SQIVND (reference sequence). Trimming took 4 bases from V and 6 from J; bases not matched to a gene: 10. Here the CDR3 reads CASSTRDRIYHGYTF. For the CDR3, the DNA is TGTGCCAGTAGTACCCGGGACAGGATATATCATGGCTACACCTTC.

The chain joins TRBV21-1 to TRBJ1-5. TRBV21-1 corresponds to a pseudogene. The CDR3 has 12 amino acids. The chain's CDR3 is CASSKRNQPQHF. CDR3 DNA sequence: TGTGCCAGCAGCAAAAGAAATCAGCCCCAGCATTTT.

This clone occurred a few times. The rearrangement links TRBV12-3 or TRBV12-4 to TRBJ2-1, with unresolved D. V was shortened by 6 bases and J by 7 bases, with 13 bases between the two germline ends. The CDR3 has 13 amino acids. The CDR3 region is CASSQNRWNEQFF. Here the CDR3 DNA reads TGTGCCAGCAGCCAAAATAGGTGGAATGAGCAGTTCTTC.

V and J are TRBV2 and TRBJ2-1; no firm D call. V lost 8 bases to trimming and J lost 4 bases, with 6 bases between them. CDR1 SNHLY and CDR2 FYNNEI come from the germline V gene. There are 11 residues in the CDR3. The CDR3, as DNA: TGTGCCAGCGTGAGGTACAATGAGCAGTTCTTC. Amino acid sequence: CASVRYNEQFF.

The rearrangement joins TRBV6-2 or TRBV6-3 to TRBJ1-2, with 8 bases matching TRBD1. V was pared by 4 bases and J by 4 bases, with 8 bases of the junction left unmatched. The germline V gene has CDR1 MNHEY and CDR2 SVGEGT. The CDR3 length is 15 residues. The CDR3 DNA reads as TGTGCCAGCAGTTCGTACCGGACAGGGCTCTATGGCTACACCTTC. It is translated as CASSSYRTGLYGYTF.

CDR3 residues: CASSFSNTEAFF. The CDR3 coding sequence is TGTGCCAGCAGCTTTTCTAACACTGAAGCTTTCTTT. The chain uses TRBV7-2 and TRBJ1-1; the D is unclear. Trimming cost V 3 bases and J 2 bases, with 4 bases left between them. This CDR3 has 12 residues. Germline loops: CDR1 SGHTA, CDR2 FQGNSA.

This chain links TRBV7-9 with TRBJ1-4, with D uncertain. This CDR3 has 13 amino acids. The V end was cut by 3 bases, the J end by 7 bases, with 9 bases between. Germline assignment: CDR1 SEHNR and CDR2 FQNEAQ (reference sequence). CDR3 bases: TGTGCCAGCAGCTTTGCGGGCGTTGAAAAACTGTTTTTT. Its translation: CASSFAGVEKLFF.

V usage is TRBV10-2 and J usage is TRBJ2-1; maybe TRBD2 (6 bases). Trimming removed 5 bases from V and 5 bases from J, with 16 bases in between. In germline, CDR1 is WSHSY, CDR2 SAAADI. This CDR3 is 15 amino acids long. Written as DNA, the CDR3 is TGCGCCAGCAGTCCTAGCGCCGAGGGACACAATGAGCAGTTCTTC. Translating gives CASSPSAEGHNEQFF.

The CDR3 loop reads CASSFLGGKLFF. The CDR3 DNA follows: TGTGCCAGCAGCTTCCTGGGGGGAAAACTGTTTTTT. The rearrangement uses TRBV5-6 and TRBJ1-4, with a weak D call TRBD1 (5 bases). CDR3 length: 12 residues. V dropped 2 bases and J dropped 10 bases, with 9 bases sitting between them. Germline values: CDR1 SGHDT, CDR2 YYEEEE.

V is TRBV7-2 and J is TRBJ2-7; TRBD2 matches at 9 bases. Losses at the gene ends were 1 base for V and 4 bases for J; bases not matched to a gene: 8. CDR3 length equals 16 residues. CDR1 is SGHTA and CDR2 is FQGNSA in the germline V gene. The CDR3 nucleotides read TGTGCCAGCAGCTTAGGGCTTAGCGGGAGAGGTTACGAGCAGTACTTC. Protein: CASSLGLSGRGYEQYF.